The rows below give T cell receptor beta chains drawn from one sample of a study of T cell responses to AZD1222 COVID-19 vaccine. The table came from immunoSEQ multiplex PCR; TCRdb's copy has only in-frame clones and leaves some out. The sample consists of 140,000 to 150,000 clones, more than 90% of them appearing once. The starting material was peripheral blood, obtained on day 0 of AZD1222 vaccination. These receptors were taken from an adult in good health. The CDR3 runs from the conserved cysteine through the conserved F or W. Fields, in order: J gene, clone size, V gene, D gene, CDR3 DNA, CDR3 protein. A D gene is named only where the DNA matches it firmly. Clone size is stated in some rows and not others, as once, few, many or a class when expanded.

>TRBJ1-6|.|TRBV4-1|.
TGCGCCAGCAGCCAAGTGGCGGAGTGGAATTCACCCCTCCACTTT
CASSQVAEWNSPLHF
>TRBJ1-5|.|TRBV28|.
TGTGCCAGCGGGACACCGGGTCAGCCCCAGCATTTT
CASGTPGQPQHF
>TRBJ2-7|.|TRBV3-1/TRBV3-2|.
TGTGCCAGCAGGCGGACTCCGACCTACGAGCAGTACTTC
CASRRTPTYEQYF
>TRBJ1-1|.|TRBV27|.
TGTGCCAGCAGTTCGGCTCAGAACACTGAAGCTTTCTTT
CASSSAQNTEAFF
>TRBJ2-5|.|TRBV7-7|.
TGTGCCAGCAGCTTAGCGCTGTGGGAGACCCAGTACTTC
CASSLALWETQYF
>TRBJ2-3|once|TRBV10-1|TRBD2
TGCGCCAGCAGCGGAGCGGGGGCCCGCACAGATACGCAGTATTTT
CASSGAGARTDTQYF
>TRBJ2-7|.|TRBV11-2|TRBD2
TGTGCCAGCAGCTTCGCGGGAGGGGAATCCTACGAGCAGTACTTC
CASSFAGGESYEQYF
>TRBJ2-6|.|TRBV18|TRBD1
TGTGCCAGCTCACAGCTCGGGACAGGGATCTCTGGGGCCAACGTCCTGACTTTC
CASSQLGTGISGANVLTF
>TRBJ1-5|.|TRBV6-5|.
TGTGCCAGCAGGGAGCACAGCAATAGCAATCAGCCCCAGCATTTT
CASREHSNSNQPQHF
>TRBJ2-1|.|TRBV28|TRBD2
TGTGCCAGCAGCCTCGAGGGGACTAGACATGAGCAGTTCTTC
CASSLEGTRHEQFF
>TRBJ1-1|.|TRBV30|.
TGTGCCTGGTGTTGCCGTCCCGCGGCTGAAGCTTTCTTT
CAWCCRPAAEAFF
>TRBJ2-7|.|TRBV3-1/TRBV3-2|TRBD2
TGTGCCAGCAGCCCCCTAGCGGGAGGAGGCTACGAGCAGTACTTC
CASSPLAGGGYEQYF
>TRBJ2-7|.|TRBV13|.
TGTGCCAGCAGCTTCGGATCGTCTGCTATCTACGAGCAGTACTTC
CASSFGSSAIYEQYF
>TRBJ2-1|.|TRBV21-1|.
TGTGCCAGCAGCTCCACTCCCGGACTAGCAGGGTCCTACAATGAGCAGTTCTTC
CASSSTPGLAGSYNEQFF
>TRBJ1-1|.|TRBV6-1|.
TGTGCCAGCAGTGATCGGGGAAACACTGAAGCTTTCTTT
CASSDRGNTEAFF
>TRBJ2-5|.|TRBV24-1|.
TGTGCCACCAGTGATTCGTACCAAGAGACCCAGTACTTC
CATSDSYQETQYF
>TRBJ1-2|once|TRBV3-1/TRBV3-2|.
TGTGCCAGCAGCCCGGGTAGGGTCTACTATGGCTACACCTTC
CASSPGRVYYGYTF
>TRBJ2-2|.|TRBV5-4|.
TGTGCCTCGCACGGGGGTACCGGGGAGCTGTTTTTT
CASHGGTGELFF
>TRBJ2-7|.|TRBV5-6|.
TGTGCCAGCAGCTTGGGTCGTCCCAGGGGAAGAATTTTGACCGACGAGCAGTACTTC
CASSLGRPRGRILTDEQYF
>TRBJ1-1|.|TRBV9|.
TGTGCCAGCAGTTCCTCCTCAGGTGGGAACACTGAAGCTTTCTTT
CASSSSSGGNTEAFF
>TRBJ1-2|once|TRBV7-2|TRBD1
TGTGCCAGCAGCTTAGGAAAGGGGACAGGGATAGGCTATGGCTACACCTTC
CASSLGKGTGIGYGYTF
>TRBJ2-2|.|TRBV3-1/TRBV3-2|.
TGTGCCAGCAGCCGCCAGGTGTACACCGGGGAGCTGTTTTTT
CASSRQVYTGELFF
>TRBJ1-1|.|TRBV10-3|.
TGTGCCATCAGTCAGGGAAGGGGCACTGAAGCTTTCTTT
CAISQGRGTEAFF
>TRBJ2-1|.|TRBV12-5|.
TGTGCTAGTGGTTTGGTATCATTCGGCGGCCCCGATGAGCAGTTCTTC
CASGLVSFGGPDEQFF
>TRBJ1-1|.|TRBV9|.
TGTGCCAGCAGCGTAGCTACAGGAATGAACACTGAAGCTTTCTTT
CASSVATGMNTEAFF
>TRBJ2-5|.|TRBV28|TRBD2
TGTGCCAGCAGTTTATCCTGGGGGGGTCATTTCAAGACCCAGTACTTC
CASSLSWGGHFKTQYF
>TRBJ1-1|.|TRBV28|.
TGTGCCAGCAGTTTTCCCACTGAAGCTTTCTTT
CASSFPTEAFF
>TRBJ1-2|.|TRBV5-1|.
TGCGCCAGCAGCCTTACAGCGGATGGCTACACCTTC
CASSLTADGYTF
>TRBJ1-1|.|TRBV11-3|.
TGTGCCAGCAGCGCGGACGTGAACACTGAAGCTTTCTTT
CASSADVNTEAFF
>TRBJ2-5|.|TRBV4-1|.
TGCGCCAGCAGCCAAGATCGACTAGAGGGACCTGAGACCCAGTACTTC
CASSQDRLEGPETQYF
>TRBJ2-7|.|TRBV18|.
TGTGCCAGCTCACCGACAGGTGGGGGTCACGAGCAGTACTTC
CASSPTGGGHEQYF
>TRBJ2-3|.|TRBV27|.
TGTGCCAGCAGTCTCCTTCAAGGGGGAGATACGCAGTATTTT
CASSLLQGGDTQYF
>TRBJ2-5|.|TRBV6-1|.
TGTGCCAGCAGTGAAGCACTCGGAGGGGTGGGAGAGACCCAGTACTTC
CASSEALGGVGETQYF
>TRBJ1-1|.|TRBV5-5|TRBD1
TGTGCCAGCAGCTTGTTCCCCACCGACAGGGCGGGGGCTTTCTTT
CASSLFPTDRAGAFF
>TRBJ1-4|.|TRBV6-5|.
TGTGCCAGCAGTTACCCGGGCCCCCCGCGGGTTTTTTTT
CASSYPGPPRVFF
>TRBJ2-1|.|TRBV7-3|TRBD2
TGTGCCAGCAGCCTCTCCCCCCACAAACCCGGGACTAGGGACAATGAGCAGTTCTTC
CASSLSPHKPGTRDNEQFF
>TRBJ2-7|.|TRBV28|.
TGTGCCAGCAGTTTAATTGAGCTGCCCTACGAGCAGTACTTC
CASSLIELPYEQYF
>TRBJ2-7|.|TRBV11-2|.
TGTGCCAGCAGCTTAGACGGGAGCTCCTACGAGCAGTACTTC
CASSLDGSSYEQYF
>TRBJ2-7|.|TRBV10-3|.
TGTGCCATCAGTGAGGGAGTCCAGCAGTACTTC
CAISEGVQQYF
>TRBJ1-1|.|TRBV7-4|.
TGTGCCAGCAGCTTAGTTACCGGGACGCCCCGAGCTTTCTTT
CASSLVTGTPRAFF
>TRBJ1-6|.|TRBV6-5|TRBD1
TGTGCCAGCAGTAGCAAGGGGGCGTATAATTCACCCCTCCACTTT
CASSSKGAYNSPLHF
>TRBJ1-1|once|TRBV9|.
TGTGCCAGCAGCGTAGGGGGACAAACGAACACTGAAGCTTTCTTT
CASSVGGQTNTEAFF
>TRBJ1-1|.|TRBV2|.
TGTGCCAGCAGTGAAATTCAGGGGGAAGCTTTCTTT
CASSEIQGEAFF
>TRBJ2-5|.|TRBV5-4|TRBD2
TGTGCCAGCAGCTTCGTAGCGGGAGTGGGCGAGACCCAGTACTTC
CASSFVAGVGETQYF
>TRBJ2-1|.|TRBV10-3|TRBD2
TGTGCCACCCAGCCCCTGGCGGGAGGTAACAATGAGCAGTTCTTC
CATQPLAGGNNEQFF
>TRBJ2-7|.|TRBV29-1|TRBD1
TGCAGCCAAATTATACAGGGGCCCTACGAGCAGTACTTC
CSQIIQGPYEQYF
>TRBJ2-1|.|TRBV10-1|.
TGCGCCAGCAGCGCTTCGATGAGCTCCTACAATGAGCAGTTCTTC
CASSASMSSYNEQFF
>TRBJ1-1|.|TRBV2|.
TGTGCCAGCAAGTTTGGGGGCTCGGTCACTGAAGCTTTCTTT
CASKFGGSVTEAFF
>TRBJ1-2|.|TRBV6-5|.
TGTGCCAGCAGTTACTTCGGGGGGAGCAACTATGGCTACACCTTC
CASSYFGGSNYGYTF
>TRBJ2-5|.|TRBV15|.
TGTGCCACCAGCGGCGGGACCACCCGAACCCAGTACTTC
CATSGGTTRTQYF
>TRBJ2-3|.|TRBV28|.
TGTGCCAGCAGTTTATACGTAAGGGCAACAGATACGCAGTATTTT
CASSLYVRATDTQYF